The 12 T cell receptor beta chains reported below all come from one sample, sequenced in a study of cytomegalovirus exposure and HLA in healthy donors. In the PCR, 60 Vbeta and 13 Jbeta primers were used. TCRdb's copy holds only in-frame clones and misses some; the assay was immunoSEQ multiplex PCR. This sample has 150,000 to 200,000 clones, with about 80% found just once. Material: PBMCs. The receptor set was obtained from a young man in good health and CMV-seropositive.

V is TRBV5-1 and J is TRBJ2-5, with 9 bases identical to TRBD2. Losses at the gene ends were 1 base for V and 5 bases for J; bases not matched to a gene: 18. Germline loops: CDR1 SGHRS, CDR2 YFSETQ. There are 19 residues in the CDR3. The CDR3 coding sequence is TGCGCCAGCAGCTTGAGGGCCTATAGCGGGAGAACGTTTTCCGAGACCCAGTACTTC. Amino acids: CASSLRAYSGRTFSETQYF. Drawing the rest from reference TRBV5-1 and TRBJ2-5, the complete variable domain is KAGVTQTPRYLIKTRGQQVTLSCSPISGHRSVSWYQQTPGQGLQFLFEYFSETQRNKGNFPGRFSGRQFSNSRSEMNVSTLELGDSALYLCASSLRAYSGRTFSETQYFGPGTRLLVL.

This clone has only a few counts. The V gene is TRBV15, the J gene TRBJ2-3, with D maybe TRBD2 (6 bases). The CDR3 is 13 amino acids. The ends were cut back, 2 bases at V and 6 bases at J, with 9 bases in the middle. Germline-derived CDR1 and CDR2 are LNHNV and YYDKDF (reference sequence). The CDR3 spells CATSRKSGDTQYF. The CDR3 coding sequence is TGTGCCACCAGCAGAAAGAGCGGGGATACGCAGTATTTT.

The chain employs TRBV25-1 and TRBJ2-5, with unresolved D. With 1 base removed from V and 5 bases from J, the gap between germline ends came to 8 bases. This CDR3 comprises 13 residues. Germline CDR1 is MGHDK and CDR2 is SYGVNS. DNA of the CDR3: TGTGCCAGCAGTGAATTTAGTACCGAGACCCAGTACTTC. This gives the protein CASSEFSTETQYF. The full variable domain, its missing parts supplied by reference TRBV25-1 and TRBJ2-5, is EADIYQTPRYLVIGTGKKITLECSQTMGHDKMYWYQQDPGMELHLIHYSYGVNSTEKGDLSSESTVSRIRTEHFPLTLESARPSHTSQYLCASSEFSTETQYFGPGTRLLVL.

The genes are TRBV5-6 and TRBJ1-6; 9 bases line up with TRBD1. CDR1 is SGHDT and CDR2 is YYEEEE in the germline V gene. The V segment lost 4 bases and the J segment 6 bases; nucleotides outside the gene matches: 5. This CDR3 comprises 15 residues. The CDR3 protein is CASSPPGQGNSPLHF. CDR3 nucleotide sequence: TGTGCCAGCAGCCCGCCGGGACAGGGTAATTCACCCCTCCACTTT.

This chain joins TRBV19 and TRBJ2-5; D perhaps matches TRBD1 (6 bases). The J call could be wrong; TRBJ2-7 is a better fit for the DNA end. This CDR3 contains 14 residues. Germline assignment: CDR1 LNHDA and CDR2 SQIVND (reference sequence). The DNA of the CDR3 is TGTGCCAGTAGCATTCGACAGGAACGGGGCGAGCAGTACTTC. Encoded protein: CASSIRQERGEQYF.

The chain recombines TRBV25-1 with TRBJ2-7, with 7 positions matching TRBD1. Germline CDR1 MGHDK, CDR2 SYGVNS. With V trimmed by 4 bases and J by 4 bases, 7 bases remained unmatched. The length of the CDR3 is 14 residues. CDR3: CASSAPGQIYEQYF. Written as DNA, the CDR3 is TGTGCCAGCAGTGCCCCGGGACAGATTTACGAGCAGTACTTC.

The chain combines TRBV19 with TRBJ1-5; the match to TRBD1 covers 7 bases. Germline CDR1 reads LNHDA; CDR2 reads SQIVND (reference sequence). This CDR3 is built from 14 residues. The V segment lost 7 bases and the J segment 3 bases; nucleotides outside the gene matches: 6. The CDR3 reads CASTQTGPNQPQHF. CDR3 DNA: TGTGCCAGTACCCAGACAGGGCCCAATCAGCCCCAGCATTTT.

This clone was recorded only once. The rearrangement uses TRBV10-3 and TRBJ1-1; D is possibly TRBD1 (6 bases). The CDR3 is 13 residues long. The germline gives CDR1 ENHRY, CDR2 SYGVKD. Trimming cost V 6 bases and J 7 bases, with 15 bases left between them. The CDR3 protein is CAISQGQVNEAFF. CDR3 nucleotide sequence: TGTGCCATCAGCCAGGGGCAGGTGAATGAAGCTTTCTTT.

CDR3 amino acids: CASSQGTAPGLAGGYEQYF. The CDR3 bases are TGCGCCAGCAGCCAGGGGACAGCCCCGGGACTAGCGGGAGGTTACGAGCAGTACTTC. This chain uses TRBV4-1 with TRBJ2-7; 15 nucleotides match TRBD2. The V segment lost 3 bases and the J segment 4 bases; nucleotides outside the gene matches: 13. Germline V lookup: CDR1 MGHRA, CDR2 YSYEKL. The CDR3 has 19 residues.

The chain employs TRBV27 and TRBJ2-2; D is possibly TRBD2 (6 bases). The germline V and J ends were trimmed by 8 bases and 4 bases, with 11 bases remaining between them. This CDR3 is built from 13 residues. The germline CDR1 and CDR2 sequences are MNHEY and SMNVEV (reference sequence). The CDR3 reads CASGGSTTGELFF. The CDR3 nucleotides are TGTGCCAGCGGAGGGTCTACCACCGGGGAGCTGTTTTTT.

The rearrangement joins TRBV5-4 to TRBJ1-2; a possible D gene is TRBD1 (5 bases). V was trimmed by 1 base and J by 7 bases, leaving 17 bases between them. Germline CDR1 SGHNT, CDR2 YYREEE (reference sequence). CDR3 size: 15 residues. This CDR3 reads CASSLRGSGWGGYTF. The CDR3 DNA sequence: TGTGCCAGCAGCTTGAGGGGATCGGGTTGGGGTGGCTACACCTTC. Supplemented by reference TRBV5-4 and TRBJ1-2, the full variable domain reads ETGVTQSPTHLIKTRGQQVTLRCSSQSGHNTVSWYQQALGQGPQFIFQYYREEENGRGNFPPRFSGLQFPNYSSELNVNALELDDSALYLCASSLRGSGWGGYTFGSGTRLTVV.

The V and J genes are TRBV6-1 and TRBJ2-7; TRBD1 matches at 9 bases. The CDR3 is 20 amino acids. The junction had 15 bases not matched to a gene; V was cut back by 0 bases and J by 0 bases. The germline gives CDR1 MNHNS, CDR2 SASEGT. The CDR3 region is CASSEALPGQGTFYSYEQYF. CDR3 in DNA: TGTGCCAGCAGTGAAGCGCTTCCGGGACAGGGTACCTTCTACTCCTACGAGCAGTACTTC.